These T cell receptor beta chains were read from a single sample in a study of fetal regulatory T cell absence and autoimmunity. Measured with immunoSEQ multiplex PCR; TCRdb has only the in-frame clones, and not every one. The repertoire has some 44,000 clones, about 79% of them found once; the top ten carry less than 0.5%. The sample comprised cord blood. The receptors here all came from a newborn boy with IPEX syndrome. Each CDR3 is given with its conserved first and last residue. A D gene is named only where the DNA matches it firmly. Some rows mark clone size as missing; the rest say once, few, many or name a class of expanded clone.

clone_size,d_call,j_call,v_call,cdr3_aa,cdr3_nt
NA,NA,TRBJ1-2,TRBV11-2,CASSLAHRPTNNYGYTF,TGTGCCAGCAGCTTAGCCCACCGACCGACAAATAACTATGGCTACACCTTC
NA,TRBD2,TRBJ2-1,TRBV6-5,CASSPGTSGREQFF,TGTGCCAGCAGCCCCGGGACTAGCGGGAGAGAGCAGTTCTTC
once,TRBD2,TRBJ2-1,TRBV4-1,CASSQDSRGGNPNEQFF,TGCGCCAGCAGCCAAGATTCGCGGGGGGGCAACCCCAATGAGCAGTTCTTC
NA,TRBD1,TRBJ1-6,TRBV6-1,CASSSGTGNSPLHF,TGTGCCAGCAGTTCCGGGACAGGGAATTCACCCCTCCACTTT
NA,TRBD1,TRBJ2-2,TRBV7-2,CASSLKGGLNTGELFF,TGTGCCAGCAGCTTAAAAGGGGGCCTGAACACCGGGGAGCTGTTTTTT
NA,NA,TRBJ2-1,TRBV5-4,CASSLARNEQFF,TGTGCCAGCAGCTTGGCCCGGAATGAGCAGTTCTTC
NA,NA,TRBJ1-2,TRBV6-6,CASSYSGEDYGYTF,TGTGCCAGCAGTTACTCGGGGGAGGACTATGGCTACACCTTC
few,TRBD1,TRBJ1-2,TRBV30,CAWETGGHGYTF,TGTGCCTGGGAAACAGGGGGCCATGGCTACACCTTC
NA,TRBD1,TRBJ1-3,TRBV6-5,CASRDRGAGNTIYF,TGTGCCAGCAGGGACAGGGGAGCTGGAAACACCATATATTTT
NA,NA,TRBJ2-7,TRBV23-1,CASSRRQPFYEQYF,TGCGCCAGCAGTCGGAGACAGCCATTTTACGAGCAGTACTTC
NA,TRBD1,TRBJ2-5,TRBV5-1,CASSSQGARETQYF,TGCGCCAGCAGCTCACAGGGGGCGCGGGAGACCCAGTACTTC
NA,TRBD1,TRBJ1-2,TRBV19,CASSLTGQVNYGYTF,TGTGCCAGTAGCCTTACCGGACAGGTAAACTATGGCTACACCTTC
NA,NA,TRBJ2-1,TRBV4-2,CASSQDGEPGPYNEQFF,TGTGCCAGCAGCCAAGATGGCGAACCTGGGCCATACAATGAGCAGTTCTTC